This T cell receptor beta chain comes out of a study of beta chain features in type 1 diabetes. Blood was collected once per donor into heparin, averaging around 120 mL. Expressed TCRB transcripts were sequenced because the entire RNA isolate underwent reverse transcription. TCRdb's table, derived via immunoSEQ multiplex PCR, lists solely in-frame clones and lacks some. The repertoire holds fewer than 400,000 clones, with less than 10% as singletons. As regards this clone: Its specificity is not known.

V lost 3 bases to trimming and J lost 2 bases; unmatched junction nucleotides: 3. Germline V CDR1 and CDR2: SGHNT, YENEEA. This CDR3 has 15 residues. Study-level results: Moderately but significantly shorter TCRB CDR3s were found in Type 1 diabetes patients in all four CD4+ subsets. Highly expressing activated T cells could be over-counted with a cDNA template.

The chain recombines TRBV11-3 with TRBJ2-3, with 9 positions matching TRBD1. The TCR was taken from a woman under 30 in good health. Specimen: central memory CD4+ T cells from blood. The CDR3 DNA sequence: TGTGCCAGCAGCTTGGGACAGGGCAACACAGATACGCAGTATTTT. Protein: CASSLGQGNTDTQYF.